Presented here are 2 T cell receptor beta chains from one specimen sequenced in a study of T-cell reconstitution after alpha-beta-depleted transplantation in children. The authors prepared the TCRbeta library with unique molecular identifiers. TCRdb processed the PCR reads anew with MiXCR; each CDR3 protein has one entry. The data show 250,000 to 300,000 distinct CDR3 sequences, over 9.5% seen once. The starting material was PBMCs, obtained before TCRalphabeta/CD19-depleted stem cell transplant. The receptors stem from a boy less than two years old with acute myeloid leukemia, due to receive a stem cell transplant.

This clonotype was observed at least ten times. The rearrangement links TRBV2 to TRBJ2-7; 8 bases agree with TRBD1. In germline, CDR1 is SNHLY, CDR2 FYNNEI. The length of the CDR3 is 13 residues. V gave up 5 bases and J gave up 3 bases; unmatched junction bases: 3. The CDR3 sequence: CASSFDRGYEQYF. The CDR3 DNA follows: TGTGCCAGCAGTTTTGACAGGGGCTACGAGCAGTACTTC.

This clonotype has more than one count but fewer than ten. The DNA of the CDR3 is TGCGCCAGCAGCCAAGCAGGTGGCGGCGGGAGAGAGACCCAGTACTTC. Its protein is CASSQAGGGGRETQYF. The chain combines TRBV4-1 with TRBJ2-5; 7 nucleotides align to TRBD2. Germline CDR1 MGHRA, CDR2 YSYEKL. This CDR3 has 16 residues. V gave up 1 base and J gave up 4 bases; unmatched junction bases: 9.